These 13 T cell receptor beta chains were sequenced from one sample in a study of OX40 agonist ivuxolimab in advanced cancers. Sequenced by immunoSEQ multiplex PCR; TCRdb stores in-frame clones only, minus some. Of approximately 76,000 clones in the sample, about 93% were seen once. The source material was CD4+ or CD8+ T cells sorted from blood, sampled in a trial of the OX40 agonist ivuxolimab. The receptors were sampled from an adult with an advanced solid tumor such as melanoma, head and neck, liver or kidney cancer.

The chain has TRBV11-2 and TRBJ2-3, with 12 positions matching TRBD2. V lost 1 base, J lost 2 bases, and 7 bases stayed unmatched. Germline lookup yields CDR1 SGHAT and CDR2 FQNNGV. This CDR3 is 18 amino acids long. CDR3 coding DNA: TGTGCCAGCAGCTTAGTGTTTCTAGCGGGGGGGAACACAGATACGCAGTATTTT. Its translation: CASSLVFLAGGNTDTQYF. The full variable domain, its missing parts supplied by reference TRBV11-2 and TRBJ2-3, is EAGVAQSPRYKIIEKRQSVAFWCNPISGHATLYWYQQILGQGPKLLIQFQNNGVVDDSQLPKDRFSAERLKGVDSTLKIQPAKLEDSAVYLCASSLVFLAGGNTDTQYFGPGTRLTVL.

The gene calls are TRBV30 and TRBJ2-3, with D perhaps TRBD2 (6 bases). The CDR3 sequence is 14 residues long. Deletions cut 3 bases from V and 0 bases from J, with 10 bases between. Germline CDR1 reads GTSNPN; CDR2 reads SVGIG (reference sequence). This CDR3 is CAWSGGTSTDTQYF. The CDR3 coding sequence is TGTGCCTGGAGCGGCGGGACTAGCACAGATACGCAGTATTTT.

The genes are TRBV11-2 and TRBJ2-7; 9 nucleotides match TRBD1. J was trimmed by 2 bases and V by 5 bases; bases with no gene match: 7. This CDR3 spans 15 amino acids. The germline V gene encodes CDR1 SGHAT and CDR2 FQNNGV. CDR3 nucleotides: TGTGCCAGCAGCCACGGGACAGGGAAAGCCTACGAGCAGTACTTC. It specifies CASSHGTGKAYEQYF.

This chain links TRBV27 with TRBJ1-1, with D unclear. Germline V gives CDR1 MNHEY, CDR2 SMNVEV (reference sequence). The CDR3 sequence is 13 residues long. Trimming removed 2 bases from V and 3 bases from J, with 7 bases in between. Here the CDR3 reads CASSLTEDTEAFF. CDR3 bases: TGTGCCAGCAGTTTAACAGAGGACACTGAAGCTTTCTTT.

J is TRBJ2-7 and V is TRBV2, with 8 bases aligning to TRBD2. There are 16 residues in the CDR3. Trimming removed 1 base from V and 2 bases from J; junction bases left unmatched: 7. Germline CDR1 and CDR2: SNHLY and FYNNEI. The CDR3 DNA reads TGTGCCAGCAGTGAAGGTCGCGGGAGGTTCCCCTACGAGCAGTACTTC. Protein: CASSEGRGRFPYEQYF.

This chain connects TRBV19 to TRBJ2-5; no definite D call. Between the trimmed V and J ends, which lost 1 base and 2 bases, there was a span of 5 bases. Germline V gene sequence: CDR1 LNHDA, CDR2 SQIVND (reference sequence). The length of the CDR3 is 13 residues. This CDR3 reads CASSIAEQETQYF. The CDR3 DNA reads TGTGCCAGTAGTATAGCAGAGCAAGAGACCCAGTACTTC.

J is TRBJ2-1 and V is TRBV6-5, with TRBD2 matching over 7 bases. Trimming at V came to 5 bases and at J to 3 bases, leaving 4 bases not matched to a gene. The CDR3 length is 14 residues. Germline V CDR1 and CDR2: MNHEY, SVGAGI. In DNA form, the CDR3 reads TGTGCCAGCAGTGCTAGCGGCCGCTACAATGAGCAGTTCTTC. Its translation is CASSASGRYNEQFF.

The rearrangement links TRBV5-6 to TRBJ2-7, with unresolved D. The CDR3 runs to 14 residues. V lost 3 bases to trimming and J lost 0 bases, with 10 bases between them. Germline CDR1 and CDR2: SGHDT and YYEEEE. The CDR3 nucleotides are TGTGCCAGCAGCTCCGGACGCAGCTCCTACGAGCAGTACTTC. Its translation is CASSSGRSSYEQYF. The whole variable domain, remainder taken from reference TRBV5-6 and TRBJ2-7, is DAGVTQSPTHLIKTRGQQVTLRCSPKSGHDTVSWYQQALGQGPQFIFQYYEEEERQRGNFPDRFSGHQFPNYSSELNVNALLLGDSALYLCASSSGRSSYEQYFGPGTRLTVT.

This chain connects TRBV11-2 to TRBJ1-4, with TRBD1 matching 8 bases. The CDR3 is 14 residues long. Germline trimming cut 5 bases from V and 4 bases from J; bases unmatched to any gene: 3. Germline-derived CDR1 and CDR2 are SGHAT and FQNNGV. The CDR3 loop reads CASSPTGDNEKLFF. The CDR3 nucleotides are TGTGCCAGCAGCCCGACAGGGGATAATGAAAAACTGTTTTTT.

This chain links TRBV5-4 with TRBJ1-1; TRBD1 matches at 7 bases. J was trimmed by 0 bases and V by 0 bases; bases with no gene match: 2. Germline lookup yields CDR1 SGHNT and CDR2 YYREEE (reference sequence). This CDR3 has 15 amino acids. CDR3 residues: CASSLGQGLNTEAFF. CDR3 nucleotides: TGTGCCAGCAGCTTGGGACAGGGCTTGAACACTGAAGCTTTCTTT.

This clone occurred once. The chain links TRBV10-3 to TRBJ2-7, with TRBD1 matching over 9 bases. V trimming: 4 bases; J trimming: 5 bases; junction bases outside the gene matches: 6. This CDR3 region has 14 residues. CDR1 ENHRY and CDR2 SYGVKD come from the germline V gene. CDR3 DNA: TGTGCCATCAGTGTGGGACAGGGAGTTAACGAGCAGTACTTC. This encodes CAISVGQGVNEQYF.

The J gene is TRBJ1-2, the V gene TRBV4-1; D remains unclear. The V gene's germline CDR1 is MGHRA and CDR2 YSYEKL. V gave up 1 base and J gave up 4 bases, with 7 bases separating them. The CDR3 consists of 13 residues. The CDR3 reads CASSQGTSYGYTF. In DNA form, the CDR3 reads TGCGCCAGCAGCCAAGGGACTTCCTATGGCTACACCTTC.

This clone was seen just once. The rearrangement joins TRBV11-2 to TRBJ1-1; D uncertain. The CDR3 spans 11 residues. The V end was cut by 5 bases, the J end by 3 bases, with 4 bases between. CDR1 SGHAT and CDR2 FQNNGV come from the germline V gene. The CDR3 nucleotides are TGTGCCAGCAGCCTTTACACTGAAGCTTTCTTT. This translates into CASSLYTEAFF.